This TCR beta chain was sequenced in a study of glioma-infiltrating T cells after dendritic cell vaccination (dated by TCRdb to the mid-2010s). About the study as a whole: The cohort included some 15 glioblastoma patients drawn from Phase I and II dendritic cell vaccination trials, of whom 9 were newly diagnosed and 6 had recurrent disease. Autologous tumor lysate-pulsed dendritic cell vaccination was administered to the patients between the early 2000s and the early 2010s. The vaccine was prepared from monocyte-derived dendritic cells that were cultured for 6 to 7 days with IL-4 and GM-CSF and then pulsed overnight with autologous tumor lysate. Three intradermal dendritic cell vaccine injections were administered to patients at biweekly intervals in the arm below the axilla. In glioblastoma patients vaccinated with dendritic cells, deep sequencing of TCR beta CDR3 regions served to measure the amount of tumor-infiltrating lymphocytes and to compare repertoires between tumor and blood. Survival after dendritic cell vaccination was correlated with TCR sequencing metrics, including TIL content and tumor-blood repertoire overlap.

To note about this clone: Which antigen it targets is not known. No base-level quality is on record; no much larger clone is a single base apart.

The germline V gene (reference sequence) supplies CDR1 SGHNT and CDR2 YYREEE. From its cysteine to its phenylalanine, the CDR3 spans 12 amino acids. Only the CDR3 DNA stays, 36 bases, in frame from base 1. The junction carries 7 bases between V and J, which are trimmed by 0 bases and 6 bases respectively. The study at large found these results: No direct relationship between TCR clonality and survival was found, suggesting that a diverse polyclonal response may matter. The cohort was small and heterogeneous, only a few patients had full blood and tumor sets, and even fewer had initial-recurrent tumor pairs. The three-group TCR overlap response model was characterized as speculative, and prospective validation of the model was stated to be required. Higher estimated pretreatment TIL content predicted longer time to progression and overall survival after dendritic cell vaccination.

What this sample's time point label stands for: after dendritic cell vaccination, including at tumor progression/relapse. To be selected, patients needed enough residual fresh-frozen tumor tissue and more than two years of available survival data. Although molecular status otherwise differed among the glioblastoma patients, no patient had an isocitrate dehydrogenase mutation. PBMC were collected before vaccination, two weeks after the third vaccination, and at tumor progression when it occurred. The Qiagen DNeasy Blood extraction Kit was used for extraction of genomic DNA. The immunoSEQ assay amplified TCRB CDR3 regions from 1.5 to 2.5 micrograms of genomic DNA, or from all available DNA when less than that amount was available. The multiplex PCR employed 60 forward primers targeting TCR V beta segments and 13 reverse primers targeting J beta segments. To estimate the number of reads per starting template, synthetic control templates were added to each sample at limiting dilution. Sequencing produced 87 bp reads on the Illumina HiSeq System. In the authors' own workflow: PCR and sequencing errors were removed by merging closely related sequences with a nearest neighbor algorithm. TCR overlap was defined as the percentage of unique tumor TCR beta sequences that were also found in the peripheral blood of the same patient. The clones in this table, taken by TCRdb from immuneACCESS, are in-frame only. Not every clone is retained; where verified, under half of the shortfall comes from an unresolved V gene, and the cause of the rest is unknown. V and J calls and clone size are copied from that table; D and trimming were computed from the DNA. The sample yields 55,000 to 75,000 clones; around 83% were counted once. Of the sample, around 14% is held by the ten largest clones.

This specimen was blood, taken after dendritic cell vaccination. The sequence is built from TRBV5-4 and TRBJ2-7; the D segment cannot be called with confidence. This clonotype was obtained from a human donor with glioblastoma. The bases read TGTGCCAGCAGCTTGGGTCTCTCCGAGCAGTACTTC. The translation is CASSLGLSEQYF.